Listed below are T cell receptor beta chains from one sample, sequenced in a study of T cells in Graves' hyperthyroidism and ophthalmopathy. One entry per CDR3 protein results from TCRdb running MiXCR on the multiplex PCR reads. The data contain around 110,000 distinct CDR3 sequences, 15% to 20% of them singletons. The sequenced material came from blood. These receptors were obtained from a woman in her 50s with Graves' hyperthyroidism. The CDR3 runs from the conserved cysteine through the conserved F or W. D genes are given only for firm matches. Only part of the rows carry a size: once, few, many, or a class if the clone is expanded.

v_call: TRBV6-1
clone_size: -
d_call: -
j_call: TRBJ1-1
cdr3_aa: CASSGSPKGIAEAFF
cdr3_nt: TGTGCCAGCAGTGGGAGTCCCAAGGGGATCGCTGAAGCTTTCTTT

v_call: TRBV6-1
clone_size: many
d_call: TRBD2
j_call: TRBJ2-2
cdr3_aa: CASRSGRADTGELFF
cdr3_nt: TGTGCCAGCAGGAGCGGGAGGGCGGACACCGGGGAGCTGTTTTTT

v_call: TRBV10-1
clone_size: many
d_call: -
j_call: TRBJ2-3
cdr3_aa: CARARGVMCPDTQYF
cdr3_nt: TGCGCCAGGGCAAGAGGGGTGATGTGCCCAGATACGCAGTATTTT

v_call: TRBV20-1
clone_size: many
d_call: TRBD1
j_call: TRBJ1-1
cdr3_aa: CSARDLRTGGVNTEAFF
cdr3_nt: TGCAGTGCTAGAGACCTACGGACAGGGGGTGTGAACACTGAAGCTTTCTTT

v_call: TRBV5-5
clone_size: many
d_call: -
j_call: TRBJ2-7
cdr3_aa: CASSPLMVSEQYF
cdr3_nt: TGTGCCAGCAGCCCCCTTATGGTATCCGAGCAGTACTTC

v_call: TRBV20-1
clone_size: many
d_call: TRBD1
j_call: TRBJ2-1
cdr3_aa: CSAPLTGFHEQFF
cdr3_nt: TGCAGTGCCCCCCTGACAGGGTTTCATGAGCAGTTCTTC

v_call: TRBV7-2
clone_size: many
d_call: TRBD1
j_call: TRBJ1-3
cdr3_aa: CASSHTTGTNTIYF
cdr3_nt: TGTGCCAGCAGCCACACGACAGGGACCAACACCATATATTTT

v_call: TRBV20-1
clone_size: many
d_call: -
j_call: TRBJ2-3
cdr3_aa: CSARVAGKTDTQYF
cdr3_nt: TGCAGTGCTAGGGTCGCGGGAAAAACAGATACGCAGTATTTT

v_call: TRBV28
clone_size: many
d_call: -
j_call: TRBJ1-2
cdr3_aa: CASSSAWGYTF
cdr3_nt: TGTGCCAGCAGTTCCGCATGGGGCTACACCTTC

v_call: TRBV5-1
clone_size: few
d_call: -
j_call: TRBJ1-1
cdr3_aa: CASSLSGLAGTETFF
cdr3_nt: TGCGCCAGCAGCTTGTCGGGGCTGGCAGGCACTGAAACTTTCTTT

v_call: TRBV7-3
clone_size: -
d_call: TRBD2
j_call: TRBJ2-1
cdr3_aa: CASSLSGTNYNEQFF
cdr3_nt: TGTGCCAGCAGCTTAAGTGGGACTAATTACAATGAGCAGTTCTTC

v_call: TRBV30
clone_size: many
d_call: TRBD1
j_call: TRBJ2-3
cdr3_aa: CAWRGDRGGTDTQYF
cdr3_nt: TGTGCCTGGAGAGGAGACAGGGGAGGCACAGATACGCAGTATTTT

v_call: TRBV20-1
clone_size: many
d_call: -
j_call: TRBJ2-7
cdr3_aa: CSASSTVTYEQYF
cdr3_nt: TGCAGTGCTAGTTCAACAGTGACCTACGAGCAGTACTTC

v_call: TRBV3-1
clone_size: many
d_call: -
j_call: TRBJ2-1
cdr3_aa: CASSQESGRSYNEQFF
cdr3_nt: TGTGCCAGCAGCCAAGAAAGCGGACGCTCCTACAATGAGCAGTTCTTC

v_call: TRBV7-2
clone_size: -
d_call: -
j_call: TRBJ2-2
cdr3_aa: CASSLGAMGGELFF
cdr3_nt: TGTGCCAGCAGCTTAGGCGCAATGGGCGGGGAGCTGTTTTTT

v_call: TRBV2
clone_size: many
d_call: -
j_call: TRBJ2-1
cdr3_aa: CASSGQGYNEQFF
cdr3_nt: TGTGCCAGCAGTGGGCAGGGATACAATGAGCAGTTCTTC

v_call: TRBV6-6
clone_size: few
d_call: -
j_call: TRBJ2-4
cdr3_aa: CASSYSMGASKNIQYF
cdr3_nt: TGTGCCAGCAGTTACTCGATGGGGGCATCAAAAAACATTCAGTACTTC

v_call: TRBV6-1
clone_size: many
d_call: -
j_call: TRBJ1-2
cdr3_aa: CASSPGRGQGKEGYTF
cdr3_nt: TGTGCCAGCAGTCCCGGTCGAGGGCAGGGCAAGGAAGGCTACACCTTC

v_call: TRBV2
clone_size: many
d_call: -
j_call: TRBJ1-1
cdr3_aa: CASSEFLSEEAFF
cdr3_nt: TGTGCCAGCAGTGAATTCCTTAGTGAGGAAGCTTTCTTT

v_call: TRBV18
clone_size: -
d_call: -
j_call: TRBJ2-1
cdr3_aa: CASSPGLFHYNEQFF
cdr3_nt: TGTGCCAGCTCACCCGGGCTTTTCCACTACAATGAGCAGTTCTTC

v_call: TRBV11-2
clone_size: -
d_call: -
j_call: TRBJ2-1
cdr3_aa: CASSLVGAANEQFF
cdr3_nt: TGTGCCAGCAGCTTGGTTGGCGCAGCCAATGAGCAGTTCTTC

v_call: TRBV20-1
clone_size: many
d_call: -
j_call: TRBJ1-6
cdr3_aa: CSAKTSDDLNSPLHF
cdr3_nt: TGCAGTGCTAAGACCAGCGATGACTTAAATTCACCCCTCCACTTT

v_call: TRBV5-1
clone_size: many
d_call: -
j_call: TRBJ1-1
cdr3_aa: CASSLGRLNTEAFF
cdr3_nt: TGCGCCAGCAGCCTCGGACGGCTGAACACTGAAGCTTTCTTT

v_call: TRBV3-1
clone_size: many
d_call: -
j_call: TRBJ1-5
cdr3_aa: CASSQDRDQPQHF
cdr3_nt: TGTGCCAGCAGCCAAGACAGGGATCAGCCCCAGCATTTT

v_call: TRBV9
clone_size: many
d_call: -
j_call: TRBJ1-1
cdr3_aa: CASSVVGGALKAFF
cdr3_nt: TGTGCCAGCAGCGTAGTTGGGGGTGCTTTAAAAGCTTTCTTT

v_call: TRBV29-1
clone_size: many
d_call: TRBD2
j_call: TRBJ2-5
cdr3_aa: CSVGLAGVRTQYF
cdr3_nt: TGCAGCGTCGGACTAGCGGGAGTAAGGACCCAGTACTTC

v_call: TRBV20-1
clone_size: -
d_call: TRBD2
j_call: TRBJ2-3
cdr3_aa: CSAAGASGLTDTQYF
cdr3_nt: TGCAGTGCTGCCGGGGCTAGCGGCCTCACAGATACGCAGTATTTT

v_call: TRBV2
clone_size: once
d_call: TRBD2
j_call: TRBJ2-5
cdr3_aa: CASSDYKLSSGGLETQYF
cdr3_nt: TGTGCCAGCAGTGACTATAAGTTGTCTAGCGGGGGATTGGAGACCCAGTACTTC

v_call: TRBV18
clone_size: many
d_call: -
j_call: TRBJ2-1
cdr3_aa: CASSPMVSTASYNEQFF
cdr3_nt: TGTGCCAGCTCACCCATGGTATCTACCGCCTCCTACAATGAGCAGTTCTTC

v_call: TRBV28
clone_size: -
d_call: TRBD2
j_call: TRBJ2-3
cdr3_aa: CASSLVTSGSSVDTQYF
cdr3_nt: TGTGCCAGCAGTTTAGTGACTAGCGGGAGTTCAGTAGATACGCAGTATTTT

v_call: TRBV30
clone_size: many
d_call: -
j_call: TRBJ1-2
cdr3_aa: CAWSTDSYYGYTF
cdr3_nt: TGTGCCTGGAGTACCGACAGCTACTATGGCTACACCTTC

v_call: TRBV6-2/TRBV6-3
clone_size: -
d_call: -
j_call: TRBJ2-1
cdr3_aa: CASSNRLDEQFF
cdr3_nt: TGTGCCAGCAGTAACCGACTAGATGAGCAGTTCTTC

v_call: TRBV29-1
clone_size: many
d_call: -
j_call: TRBJ1-1
cdr3_aa: CSVPSGSFEAFF
cdr3_nt: TGCAGCGTCCCCAGCGGGAGCTTTGAAGCTTTCTTT

v_call: TRBV30
clone_size: many
d_call: -
j_call: TRBJ1-6
cdr3_aa: CAWNGQTFSYNSPLHF
cdr3_nt: TGTGCCTGGAATGGACAGACTTTCTCCTATAATTCACCCCTCCACTTT

v_call: TRBV19
clone_size: -
d_call: TRBD1
j_call: TRBJ2-5
cdr3_aa: CASSFTGTVETQYF
cdr3_nt: TGTGCCAGTAGTTTTACCGGGACAGTAGAGACCCAGTACTTC

v_call: TRBV3-1
clone_size: many
d_call: -
j_call: TRBJ2-1
cdr3_aa: CASSQDPAGSRSYNEQFF
cdr3_nt: TGTGCCAGCAGCCAAGATCCAGCAGGCAGTAGGTCCTACAATGAGCAGTTCTTC

v_call: TRBV11-1
clone_size: many
d_call: -
j_call: TRBJ2-3
cdr3_aa: CASSAGGRTDTQYF
cdr3_nt: TGTGCCAGCAGCGCCGGGGGACGAACAGATACGCAGTATTTT

v_call: TRBV7-9
clone_size: many
d_call: TRBD1
j_call: TRBJ2-7
cdr3_aa: CASSSRDRGYEQYF
cdr3_nt: TGTGCCAGCAGCTCCCGGGACAGGGGATACGAGCAGTACTTC

v_call: TRBV20-1
clone_size: many
d_call: TRBD2
j_call: TRBJ2-2
cdr3_aa: CSAPHLGLLTGELFF
cdr3_nt: TGCAGTGCACCACATTTGGGACTACTTACCGGGGAGCTGTTTTTT